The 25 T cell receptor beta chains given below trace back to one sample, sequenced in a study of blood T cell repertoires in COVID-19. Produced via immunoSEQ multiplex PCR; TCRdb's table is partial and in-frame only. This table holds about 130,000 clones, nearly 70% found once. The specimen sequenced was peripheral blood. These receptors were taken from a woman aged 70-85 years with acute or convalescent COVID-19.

CDR3 DNA sequence: TGTGCCAGCAGTGTGCAGGGGGCTGCCAAAAACATTCAGTACTTC. This gives the protein CASSVQGAAKNIQYF. V is TRBV2 and J is TRBJ2-4, with 8 positions matching TRBD1. With 4 bases clipped from V and 1 base from J, the junction kept 3 bases outside the gene matches. The CDR3 has 15 residues. Germline values: CDR1 SNHLY, CDR2 FYNNEI.

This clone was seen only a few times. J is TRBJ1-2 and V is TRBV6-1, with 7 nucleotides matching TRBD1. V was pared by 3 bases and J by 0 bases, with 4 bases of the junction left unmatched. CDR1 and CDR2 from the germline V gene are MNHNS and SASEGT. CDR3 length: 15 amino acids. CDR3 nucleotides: TGTGCCAGCAGTGAGGGACAGCCAGCTAACTATGGCTACACCTTC. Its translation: CASSEGQPANYGYTF.

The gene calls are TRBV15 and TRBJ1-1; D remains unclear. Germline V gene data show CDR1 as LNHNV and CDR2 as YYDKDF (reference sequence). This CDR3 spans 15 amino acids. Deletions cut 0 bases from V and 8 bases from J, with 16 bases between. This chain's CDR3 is CATSRDGRGGEEAFF. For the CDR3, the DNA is TGTGCCACCAGCAGAGATGGGCGGGGTGGCGAGGAAGCTTTCTTT.

Here the CDR3 DNA reads TGTGCCAGCAATAACCGCGGACAGCCCCAGCATTTT. Translation gives CASNNRGQPQHF. The rearrangement uses TRBV28 and TRBJ1-5; D not certain. V dropped 7 bases and J dropped 7 bases, with 11 bases sitting between them. In germline, CDR1 is MDHEN, CDR2 SYDVKM. There are 12 residues in the CDR3. Looking up the rest from reference TRBV28 and TRBJ1-5 gives the full variable domain: DVKVTQSSRYLVKRTGEKVFLECVQDMDHENMFWYRQDPGLGLRLIYFSYDVKMKEKGDIPEGYSVSREKKERFSLILESASTNQTSMYLCASNNRGQPQHFGDGTRLSIL.

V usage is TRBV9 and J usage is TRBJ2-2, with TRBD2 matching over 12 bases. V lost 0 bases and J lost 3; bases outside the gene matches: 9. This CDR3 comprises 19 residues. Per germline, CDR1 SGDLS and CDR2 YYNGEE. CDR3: CASSVEPKLAGGHTGELFF. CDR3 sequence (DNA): TGTGCCAGCAGCGTAGAGCCCAAACTAGCGGGAGGACACACCGGGGAGCTGTTTTTT.

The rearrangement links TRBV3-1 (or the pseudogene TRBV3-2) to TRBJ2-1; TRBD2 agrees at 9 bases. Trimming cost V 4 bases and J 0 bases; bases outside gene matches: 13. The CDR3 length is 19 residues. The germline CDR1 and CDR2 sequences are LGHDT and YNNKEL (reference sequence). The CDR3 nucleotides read TGTGCCAGCAGCCCAAGGAGCGGGAGGACCTCCGGCTCCTACAATGAGCAGTTCTTC. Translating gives CASSPRSGRTSGSYNEQFF.

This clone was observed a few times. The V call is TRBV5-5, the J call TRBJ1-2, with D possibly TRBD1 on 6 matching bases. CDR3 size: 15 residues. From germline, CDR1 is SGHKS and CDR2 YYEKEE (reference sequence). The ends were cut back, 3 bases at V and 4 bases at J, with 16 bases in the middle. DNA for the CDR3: TGTGCCAGCAGCTGGGAGCAGGGGCTGGGCTATGGCTACACCTTC. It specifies CASSWEQGLGYGYTF.

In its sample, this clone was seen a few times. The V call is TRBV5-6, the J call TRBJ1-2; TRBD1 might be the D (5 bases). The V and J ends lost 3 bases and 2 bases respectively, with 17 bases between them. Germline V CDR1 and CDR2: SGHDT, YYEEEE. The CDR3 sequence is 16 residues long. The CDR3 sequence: CASSSVGQVVNYGYTF. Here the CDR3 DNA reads TGTGCCAGCAGCTCGGTGGGGCAGGTCGTAAACTATGGCTACACCTTC. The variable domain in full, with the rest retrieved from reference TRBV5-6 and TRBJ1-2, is DAGVTQSPTHLIKTRGQQVTLRCSPKSGHDTVSWYQQALGQGPQFIFQYYEEEERQRGNFPDRFSGHQFPNYSSELNVNALLLGDSALYLCASSSVGQVVNYGYTFGSGTRLTVV.

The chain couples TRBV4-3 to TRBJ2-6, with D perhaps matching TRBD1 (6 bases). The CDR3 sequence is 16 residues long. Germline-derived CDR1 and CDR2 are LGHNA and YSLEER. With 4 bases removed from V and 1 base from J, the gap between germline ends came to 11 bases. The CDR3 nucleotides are TGCGCCAGCAGCCGATTCAGGGGTTCTGGGGCCAACGTCCTGACTTTC. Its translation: CASSRFRGSGANVLTF.

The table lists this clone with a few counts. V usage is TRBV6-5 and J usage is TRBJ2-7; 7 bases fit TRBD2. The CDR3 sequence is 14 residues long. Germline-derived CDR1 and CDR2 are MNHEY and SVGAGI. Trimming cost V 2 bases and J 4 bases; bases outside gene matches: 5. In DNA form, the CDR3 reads TGTGCCAGCAGTTACCAGCGGGGTTTGTACGAGCAGTACTTC. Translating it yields CASSYQRGLYEQYF.

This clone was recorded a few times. As DNA, the CDR3 is TGTGCCAGCAGCCCCTGGGACAGGGAATCGAACACTGAAGCTTTCTTT. Translated: CASSPWDRESNTEAFF. The genes are TRBV3-1 (or the pseudogene TRBV3-2) and TRBJ1-1; 9 positions match TRBD1. Trimming took 4 bases from V and 1 from J; bases not matched to a gene: 7. CDR1 and CDR2 (germline): LGHDT, YNNKEL (reference sequence). The CDR3 has 16 residues.

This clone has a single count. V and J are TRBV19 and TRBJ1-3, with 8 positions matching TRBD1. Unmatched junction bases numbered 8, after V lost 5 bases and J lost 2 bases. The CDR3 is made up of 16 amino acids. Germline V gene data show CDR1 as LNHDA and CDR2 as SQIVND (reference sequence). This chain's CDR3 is CASSVDRGSTGNTIYF. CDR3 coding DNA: TGTGCCAGTAGTGTCGACAGGGGATCTACTGGAAACACCATATATTTT.

The DNA for the CDR3 is TGCGCCAGCAGCCGCCTACTAGCGGGAGAGTTGGATACGCAGTATTTT. Translated: CASSRLLAGELDTQYF. The V and J genes are TRBV5-1 and TRBJ2-3; 11 bases fit TRBD2. The CDR3 runs to 16 residues. Germline V CDR1 and CDR2: SGHRS, YFSETQ. V lost 4 bases and J lost 6; bases outside the gene matches: 10.

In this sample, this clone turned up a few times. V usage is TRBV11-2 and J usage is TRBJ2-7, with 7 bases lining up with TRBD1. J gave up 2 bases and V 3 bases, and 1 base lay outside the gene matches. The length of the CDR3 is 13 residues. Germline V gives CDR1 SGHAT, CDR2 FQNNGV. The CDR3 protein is CASSFGTAYEQYF. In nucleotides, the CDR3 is TGTGCCAGCAGCTTTGGGACAGCCTACGAGCAGTACTTC.

As DNA, the CDR3 is TGCGCCAGCAGCCAAGATCCCTACAGGGGGAGCAATCAGCCCCAGCATTTT. Translated: CASSQDPYRGSNQPQHF. The chain joins TRBV4-1 to TRBJ1-5; 8 bases agree with TRBD1. The CDR3 covers 17 residues. In germline, CDR1 is MGHRA, CDR2 YSYEKL. V trimming: 0 bases; J trimming: 1 base; junction bases outside the gene matches: 5.

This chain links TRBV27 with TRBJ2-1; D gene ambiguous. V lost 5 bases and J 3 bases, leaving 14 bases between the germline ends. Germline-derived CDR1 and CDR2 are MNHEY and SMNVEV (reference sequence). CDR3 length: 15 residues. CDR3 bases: TGTGCCAGCAGTCCCCGGGTAGCAAGCTACAATGAGCAGTTCTTC. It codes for CASSPRVASYNEQFF.

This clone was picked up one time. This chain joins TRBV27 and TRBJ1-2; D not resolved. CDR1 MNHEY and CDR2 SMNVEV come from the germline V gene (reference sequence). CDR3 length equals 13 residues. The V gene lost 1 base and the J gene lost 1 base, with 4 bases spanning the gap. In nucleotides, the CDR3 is TGTGCCAGCAGTTTATACAGTAACTATGGCTACACCTTC. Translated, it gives CASSLYSNYGYTF.

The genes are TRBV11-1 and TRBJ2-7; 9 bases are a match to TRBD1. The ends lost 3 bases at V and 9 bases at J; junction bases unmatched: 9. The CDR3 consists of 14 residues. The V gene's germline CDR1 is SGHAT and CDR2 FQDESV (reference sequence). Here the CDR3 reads CASSFADRGSGQYF. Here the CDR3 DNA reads TGTGCCAGCAGCTTCGCGGACAGGGGTTCGGGGCAGTACTTC.

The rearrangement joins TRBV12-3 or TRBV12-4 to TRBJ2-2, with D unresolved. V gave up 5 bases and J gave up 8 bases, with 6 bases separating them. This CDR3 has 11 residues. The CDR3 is CASSLLGELFF. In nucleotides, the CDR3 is TGTGCCAGCAGTCTCCTGGGGGAGCTGTTTTTT.

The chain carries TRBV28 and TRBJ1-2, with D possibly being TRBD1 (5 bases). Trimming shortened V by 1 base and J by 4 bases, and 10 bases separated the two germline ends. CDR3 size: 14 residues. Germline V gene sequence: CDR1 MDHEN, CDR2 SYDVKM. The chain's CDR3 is CASSLSDRRYGYTF. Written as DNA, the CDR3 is TGTGCCAGCAGTTTATCCGACAGACGCTATGGCTACACCTTC.

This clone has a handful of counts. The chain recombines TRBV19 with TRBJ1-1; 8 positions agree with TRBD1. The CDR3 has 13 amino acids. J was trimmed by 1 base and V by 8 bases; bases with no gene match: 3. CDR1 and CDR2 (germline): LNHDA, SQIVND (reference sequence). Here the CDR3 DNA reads TGTGCCAGTTCTACAGGGGGGAACACTGAAGCTTTCTTT. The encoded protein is CASSTGGNTEAFF.

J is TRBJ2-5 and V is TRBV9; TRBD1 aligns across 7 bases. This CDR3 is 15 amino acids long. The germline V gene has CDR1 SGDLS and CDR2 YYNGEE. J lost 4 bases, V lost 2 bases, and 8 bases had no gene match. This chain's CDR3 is CASSVSGQNPETQYF. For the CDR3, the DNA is TGTGCCAGCAGCGTTTCGGGACAGAACCCAGAGACCCAGTACTTC.

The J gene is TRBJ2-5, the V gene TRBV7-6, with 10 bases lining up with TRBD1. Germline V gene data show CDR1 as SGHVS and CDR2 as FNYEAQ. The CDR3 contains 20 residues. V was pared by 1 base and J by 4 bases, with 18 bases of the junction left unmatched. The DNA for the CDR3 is TGTGCCAGCAGCTTAGTGGTCGGTGGGACAGGGGCCGCGTCGGCAGAGACCCAGTACTTC. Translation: CASSLVVGGTGAASAETQYF.

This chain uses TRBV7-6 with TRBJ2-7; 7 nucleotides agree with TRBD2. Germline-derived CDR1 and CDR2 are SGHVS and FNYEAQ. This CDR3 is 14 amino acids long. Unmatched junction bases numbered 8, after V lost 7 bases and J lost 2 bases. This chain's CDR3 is CASTPGTTAYEQYF. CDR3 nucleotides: TGTGCCAGCACCCCCGGGACTACAGCCTACGAGCAGTACTTC.

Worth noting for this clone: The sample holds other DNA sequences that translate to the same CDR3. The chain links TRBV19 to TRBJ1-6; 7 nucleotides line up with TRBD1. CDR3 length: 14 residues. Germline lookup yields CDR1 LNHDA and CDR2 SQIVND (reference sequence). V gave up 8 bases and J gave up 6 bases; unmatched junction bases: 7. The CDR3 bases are TGTGCCAGTTCCGCCGGGACAGTTAATTCACCCCTCCACTTT. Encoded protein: CASSAGTVNSPLHF. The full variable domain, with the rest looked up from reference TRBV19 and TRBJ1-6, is DGGITQSPKYLFRKEGQNVTLSCEQNLNHDAMYWYRQDPGQGLRLIYYSQIVNDFQKGDIAEGYSVSREKKESFPLTVTSAQKNPTAFYLCASSAGTVNSPLHFGNGTRLTVT.